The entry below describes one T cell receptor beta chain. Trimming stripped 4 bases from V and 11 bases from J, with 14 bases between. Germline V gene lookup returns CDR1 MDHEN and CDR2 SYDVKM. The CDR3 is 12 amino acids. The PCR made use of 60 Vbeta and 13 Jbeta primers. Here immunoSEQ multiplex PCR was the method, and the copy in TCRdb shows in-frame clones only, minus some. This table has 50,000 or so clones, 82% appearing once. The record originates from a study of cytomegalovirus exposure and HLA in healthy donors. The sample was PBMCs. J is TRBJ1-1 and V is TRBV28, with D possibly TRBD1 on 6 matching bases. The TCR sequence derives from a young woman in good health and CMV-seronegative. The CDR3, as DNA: TGTGCCAGCAGTTCCGGACAGCTTGTTGCTTTCTTT. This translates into CASSSGQLVAFF.